What follows is one T cell receptor gamma chain and its context. This clone was counted between two and nine times. Its antigen is not yet known. Base-call qualities are not available, and no considerably larger clone is one nucleotide away. Thymic samples were depleted of alphabeta T cells, then CD3+ TCRVdelta1+ TCRVdelta2- thymocytes were FACS-sorted. A purity of roughly 96% to 99.6% was achieved for sorted Vdelta1+ thymocytes. The thymic specimens were obtained from seven or eight paediatric patients who were undergoing corrective cardiac surgery and ranged in age from roughly 5 days to 17 months. Thymic tissue was dispersed and mononuclear cells isolated on a Histopaque-1077 density gradient. Staining used anti-TCRVdelta1 clone TS8.2, anti-TCRVdelta2 clone B6, anti-CD3 clone HIT3a and anti-TCRalphabeta clone IP26 antibodies. This entry comes from a study of Vδ1+ human thymocytes (dated by TCRdb to 2017 to 2018). General notes on the study: mRNA-level TRG and TRD CDR3 repertoires of highly purified Vdelta1+ thymocytes from young children were characterised as a data resource. Validation of the multiplex-based CDR3 amplicon strategy against 5'RACE-based CDR3 amplicon generation methods had been performed previously.

General findings and caveats noted by the study authors: Many TRG clonotypes were shared between donors (up to about 6.9x10^3), whereas TRD repertoires were essentially private (max about 120 shared). Even though sort purity was high, roughly 20% of thymic TRD sequences were Vdelta2 (and few were Vdelta3), which was not the case for the peripheral blood Vdelta1+ controls. Donors did not cluster by age or sex, so the analyses were not stratified by age or sex. Because unexpected Vdelta2 sequences could lead to misinterpretation of bulk repertoire data, the authors recommended using highly purified populations and single-cell validation. The thymic TRG and TRD repertoires appeared highly polyclonal, with Gaussian CDR3 length distributions, in contrast to the oligoclonal repertoires of peripheral blood.

RNA was isolated using the RNeasy mini kit, and reverse transcription was performed with Superscript III. To generate the CDR3 amplicons, a multiplex PCR was run using pooled V-gene forward primers together with a constant-region reverse primer that carried Illumina adaptor overhangs. Amplicons were gel-purified, then indexed with Nextera index primers over about 8 extra PCR cycles and purified with AMPure XP beads. Sequencing of the libraries was done on an Illumina MiSeq using paired-end 250 bp reads, dual indexing and an approximately 22% PhiX spike-in. Under the source paper's analysis protocol: Read quality was checked with FastQC, and TRG read pairs were merged using ea-utils fastq-join. Sequences were annotated with IMGT/HighV-QUEST, keeping only productive sequences with unambiguous V-gene assignment; clonotypes were defined by identical CDR3 sequence. Downstream analysis used VDJtools 1.1.1, tcR 2.2.3, Treemap and vegan Shannon diversity in R 3.4.4. The public reads were reprocessed by TCRdb using CATT, and rows of matching DNA were later combined. The V and J calls here are based on TCRdb, not the publication. The sample table holds roughly 30,000 gamma-chain clones, of which roughly 20% were seen once. Less than 2% of the sample is in the top ten clones.

Inclusive of the bounding cysteine and phenylalanine, the CDR3 is 13 residues long. The DNA shown is the 39-base CDR3, in frame from base 1. CDR1 EGSTGY and CDR2 YDSYTSSV are derived from the germline V gene. The germline V and J ends show losses of 5 bases and 9 bases respectively, and no gene match explains 13 bases of the junction. The clonotype originates from a boy younger than two who had congenital heart surgery. The V gene is TRGV4 and the J gene is TRGJ1 or TRGJ2. Material: Vdelta1+ gamma-delta thymocytes from the thymus. Taken with the paper, the label for cell subset or site translates to: FACS-sorted CD3+ TCRalphabeta- TCRVdelta1+ TCRVdelta2- thymocytes. The bases are TGTGCCACCTGGGCCTTCCCTAGTGTTAAGAAACTCTTT. It codes for CATWAFPSVKKLF.